Listed here are 24 T cell receptor beta chains from one sample, sequenced in a study of T cell responses to AZD1222 COVID-19 vaccine (dated by TCRdb to about 2021). The intended sense of this specimen's time point label: baseline before first vaccination. Library preparation employed the immunoSEQ multiplex PCR assay. This is the immuneACCESS table as TCRdb keeps it, with only in-frame sequences that have V and J called. A part of the clones is gone; compared with another copy, unresolved V genes explain less than half, and the rest is unexplained. The table for this sample lists 75,000 to 100,000 clones; roughly 90% of them were counted only once. The ten top clones hold around 3% of the sample. This specimen was peripheral blood, taken on day 0 of AZD1222 vaccination. The receptor set was obtained from an adult in good health.

The chain combines TRBV5-6 with TRBJ2-3; a possible D gene is TRBD1 (5 bases). Trimming left V 4 bases short and J 1 base short, with 10 bases between. Germline loops: CDR1 SGHDT, CDR2 YYEEEE. CDR3 length: 14 amino acids. The CDR3 region is CASSPDIGTDTQYF. CDR3 bases: TGTGCCAGCAGCCCGGACATAGGCACAGATACGCAGTATTTT.

The chain couples TRBV5-4 to TRBJ1-1; 8 bases line up with TRBD1. With V trimmed by 4 bases and J by 4 bases, 6 bases remained unmatched. CDR1 is SGHNT and CDR2 is YYREEE in the germline V gene (reference sequence). The CDR3 runs to 14 residues. The CDR3 DNA follows: TGTGCCAGCAGCGACGGACAGGGATCCACTGAAGCTTTCTTT. Residues: CASSDGQGSTEAFF.

The gene calls are TRBV28 and TRBJ1-1; a possible D gene is TRBD1 (6 bases). The CDR3 runs 12 residues. Trimming removed 6 bases at V and 4 bases at J, with 9 bases between. CDR1 MDHEN and CDR2 SYDVKM come from the germline V gene. The CDR3 is CASRSTGTEAFF. CDR3 bases: TGTGCCAGCAGGTCGACAGGCACTGAAGCTTTCTTT.

This rearrangement joins TRBV24-1 to TRBJ2-2, with no clear D. Germline CDR1 KGHDR, CDR2 SFDVKD. The length of the CDR3 is 12 residues. With 5 bases removed from V and 5 bases from J, the gap between germline ends came to 5 bases. CDR3 in DNA: TGTGCCACCAGTGTGCGGACCGGGGAGCTGTTTTTT. Protein: CATSVRTGELFF.

The rearrangement joins TRBV12-3 or TRBV12-4 to TRBJ1-2; D may be TRBD1 (5 bases). The CDR3 totals 13 residues. The germline V and J ends were trimmed by 1 base and 4 bases, with 7 bases remaining between them. The CDR3 loop reads CASSLDRTYGYTF. The DNA of the CDR3 is TGTGCCAGCAGTTTAGACAGGACCTATGGCTACACCTTC.

This clone was counted only a few times. V is TRBV2 and J is TRBJ2-3; a possible D gene is TRBD2 (6 bases). V was shortened by 5 bases and J by 0 bases, with 9 bases between the two germline ends. This CDR3 contains 14 residues. Germline assignment: CDR1 SNHLY and CDR2 FYNNEI. CDR3 in DNA: TGTGCCAGCAGTAGGGACTCTAGCACAGATACGCAGTATTTT. It yields the protein CASSRDSSTDTQYF.

The chain has TRBV15 and TRBJ1-3, with unresolved D. V shed 0 bases and J shed 0 bases, with 6 bases lying between them. The CDR3 has 15 amino acids. Germline assignment: CDR1 LNHNV and CDR2 YYDKDF (reference sequence). The CDR3 sequence: CATSRDKGSGNTIYF. In DNA form, the CDR3 reads TGTGCCACCAGCAGAGATAAGGGCTCTGGAAACACCATATATTTT.

This clone was recorded only once. The V call is TRBV11-3, the J call TRBJ2-7; 7 bases agree with TRBD2. The J segment lost 3 bases and the V segment lost 5 bases, leaving 4 bases of the junction unmatched. The CDR3 loop spans 13 amino acids. The germline CDR1 and CDR2 sequences are SGHNT and YENEEA. CDR3 sequence: CASSRGTNYEQYF. The CDR3 DNA is TGTGCCAGCAGCCGCGGGACTAACTACGAGCAGTACTTC.

The chain links TRBV6-2 or TRBV6-3 to TRBJ1-5, with 9 bases aligning to TRBD1. Germline V gene sequence: CDR1 MNHEY, CDR2 SVGEGT. The ends lost 5 bases at V and 5 bases at J; junction bases unmatched: 1. CDR3 size: 13 residues. CDR3 loop: CASSGQGYQPQHF. CDR3 nucleotide sequence: TGTGCCAGCAGTGGACAGGGGTATCAGCCCCAGCATTTT.

The CDR3 DNA sequence: TGTGCCAGCAGGTTAACTAGTACGGTGGTCTACGAGCAGTACTTC. It is translated as CASRLTSTVVYEQYF. The chain has TRBV6-5 and TRBJ2-7, with D possibly matching TRBD2 (5 bases). The CDR3 totals 15 residues. The germline V and J ends were trimmed by 6 bases and 3 bases, with 18 bases remaining between them. Germline CDR1 and CDR2: MNHEY and SVGAGI.

V and J are TRBV9 and TRBJ1-1; the D is unclear. V was pared by 0 bases and J by 5 bases, with 5 bases between. Germline V gene sequence: CDR1 SGDLS, CDR2 YYNGEE. The CDR3 is 12 amino acids. The CDR3 DNA reads as TGTGCCAGCAGCGTAGACGGGACTGAAGCTTTCTTT. It translates to CASSVDGTEAFF.

The rearrangement links TRBV5-1 to TRBJ1-3; no clear D. This CDR3 has 16 amino acids. The V end lost 0 bases, the J end lost 3 bases, and 13 bases lay between the germline ends. Germline loops: CDR1 SGHRS, CDR2 YFSETQ. This CDR3 is CASSLVSGLNGNTIYF. DNA for the CDR3: TGCGCCAGCAGCTTGGTCTCGGGATTGAATGGAAACACCATATATTTT.

The V gene is TRBV7-3, the J gene TRBJ2-3; D may correspond to TRBD1 or TRBD2 (5 bases each). Trimming took off 2 bases at V and 1 base at J, with 10 bases between the two ends. Germline values: CDR1 SGHTA, CDR2 FQGTGA. There are 15 residues in the CDR3. In DNA, the CDR3 is TGTGCCAGCAGCTTAGGGGGTGGTGGCACAGATACGCAGTATTTT. Its protein is CASSLGGGGTDTQYF. Looking up the rest from reference TRBV7-3 and TRBJ2-3 gives the full variable domain: GAGVSQTPSNKVTEKGKYVELRCDPISGHTALYWYRQSLGQGPEFLIYFQGTGAADDSGLPNDRFFAVRPEGSVSTLKIQRTERGDSAVYLCASSLGGGGTDTQYFGPGTRLTVL.

The V call is TRBV18, the J call TRBJ1-5, with 7 bases lining up with TRBD1. This CDR3 comprises 15 residues. CDR1 is KGHSH, CDR2 LQKENI, per germline. V shed 3 bases and J 3 bases; nucleotides not matched to a gene: 5. The CDR3 here is CASSPTGAHNQPQHF. CDR3 DNA sequence: TGTGCCAGCTCACCCACAGGGGCACACAATCAGCCCCAGCATTTT.

The chain is built from TRBV7-2 and TRBJ2-7, with 9 nucleotides matching TRBD1. The ends lost 3 bases at V and 4 bases at J; junction bases unmatched: 4. The V gene's germline CDR1 is SGHTA and CDR2 FQGNSA. There are 14 residues in the CDR3. The CDR3 coding sequence is TGTGCCAGCAGCTTCAAGACAGGGGGATACGAGCAGTACTTC. Its translation: CASSFKTGGYEQYF.

A single count supports this clone. The chain carries TRBV6-5 and TRBJ2-7; TRBD1 aligns across 10 bases. The CDR3 runs to 15 residues. The V and J ends lost 6 bases and 1 base, in that order; junction bases with no gene match: 6. Looked up from germline, CDR1 is MNHEY and CDR2 is SVGAGI. CDR3 sequence reads: CASRLRDRGSYEQYF. The CDR3, as DNA: TGTGCCAGCAGGCTCCGGGACAGGGGTTCCTACGAGCAGTACTTC.

The J gene is TRBJ2-2, the V gene TRBV5-1; D may be TRBD1 (6 bases). V lost 4 bases and J 3 bases, leaving 13 bases between the germline ends. This CDR3 has 15 amino acids. Germline CDR1 reads SGHRS; CDR2 reads YFSETQ. CDR3 coding DNA: TGCGCCAGCAGCCCCGATACAGGGCACACCGGGGAGCTGTTTTTT. Translation: CASSPDTGHTGELFF.

The chain links TRBV3-1 (or the pseudogene TRBV3-2) to TRBJ1-3, with TRBD1 matching 7 bases. From germline, CDR1 is LGHDT and CDR2 YNNKEL (reference sequence). With 4 bases clipped from V and 3 bases from J, the junction kept 9 bases outside the gene matches. This CDR3 spans 16 amino acids. The CDR3 loop is CASSLTFHRGGNTIYF. CDR3 sequence (DNA): TGTGCCAGCAGCCTGACGTTTCACAGGGGTGGAAACACCATATATTTT.

The chain joins TRBV5-1 to TRBJ1-4; 7 bases match TRBD1. Losses at the gene ends were 5 bases for V and 0 bases for J; bases not matched to a gene: 4. CDR3 length: 15 amino acids. Germline CDR1 is SGHRS and CDR2 is YFSETQ. DNA for the CDR3: TGCGCCAGCAGTCGACAGGGATCAACTAATGAAAAACTGTTTTTT. It encodes CASSRQGSTNEKLFF.

The gene calls are TRBV28 and TRBJ2-2, with 10 bases matching TRBD1. The CDR3 sequence is 16 residues long. Germline trimming cut 6 bases from V and 5 bases from J; bases unmatched to any gene: 9. The germline V gene has CDR1 MDHEN and CDR2 SYDVKM. The chain's CDR3 is CASRSGQGVGTGELFF. The CDR3 nucleotides are TGTGCCAGCAGATCTGGACAGGGGGTTGGGACCGGGGAGCTGTTTTTT.

V is TRBV4-2 and J is TRBJ1-3, with 11 bases lining up with TRBD1. The CDR3 length is 20 residues. Per germline, CDR1 LGHNA and CDR2 YNFKEQ. The V gene end was trimmed by 0 bases and the J gene end by 0 bases; junction bases not matched to a gene: 10. The CDR3 sequence: CASSQDAGQGVGGSGNTIYF. The CDR3 bases are TGTGCCAGCAGCCAAGATGCGGGACAGGGGGTGGGAGGCTCTGGAAACACCATATATTTT.

This clone was found once. CDR3 nucleotide sequence: TGTGCCAGCAGTTTATTATTTTACGAGCAGTACTTC. Amino acids: CASSLLFYEQYF. This rearrangement joins TRBV27 to TRBJ2-7; D gene unclear. Trimming removed 1 base from V and 4 bases from J, with 5 bases in between. The CDR3 consists of 12 residues. The V gene's germline CDR1 is MNHEY and CDR2 SMNVEV (reference sequence).

This sequence joins TRBV19 and TRBJ1-5; TRBD1 agrees at 8 bases. Germline trimming cut 3 bases from V and 5 bases from J; bases unmatched to any gene: 12. The CDR3 length is 17 residues. The germline V gene has CDR1 LNHDA and CDR2 SQIVND (reference sequence). In nucleotides, the CDR3 is TGTGCCAGTAGTATCGGAAAGAGTCAGGGGGCGCATCAGCCCCAGCATTTT. It yields the protein CASSIGKSQGAHQPQHF.

This chain joins TRBV6-5 and TRBJ1-2; D unclear. V lost 8 bases and J 6 bases, leaving 13 bases between the germline ends. The CDR3 spans 12 residues. CDR1 is MNHEY, CDR2 SVGAGI, per germline. CDR3 protein: CASSHSADGYTF. The DNA of the CDR3 is TGTGCCAGCTCCCACAGTGCCGATGGCTACACCTTC.